This T cell receptor (beta chain) was documented in a study of cytomegalovirus exposure and HLA in healthy donors. As for the study in general: Out of 150 million to 200 million T cells, an earlier analysis found 117 million unique TCR beta sequences in total.

13 Jbeta primers and 60 Vbeta primers were used for the PCR. TCRdb's copy holds only in-frame clones and misses some; the assay was immunoSEQ multiplex PCR. The table shows fewer than 200,000 clones, with 76% occurring only once. V was shortened by 6 bases and J by 5 bases, with 13 bases between the two germline ends. The CDR3 runs 13 residues. The germline gives CDR1 MNHEY, CDR2 SMNVEV (reference sequence). This receptor was identified in a female donor in good health and CMV-seronegative. The gene calls are TRBV27 and TRBJ2-5, with a tentative D call TRBD2 (7 bases). The sequencing input was PBMCs. CDR3 residues: CASRKGGMETQYF. CDR3 DNA: TGTGCCAGCAGGAAGGGGGGGATGGAGACCCAGTACTTC.